The 18 T cell receptor beta chains below were found in one sample sequenced in a study of early T cells in non-severe SARS-CoV-2 infection. A single record per CDR3 protein comes from TCRdb applying MiXCR to the 5' RACE reads. The repertoire holds some 59,000 distinct CDR3 sequences, with 8.5% to 10% as singletons. Sequenced here: whole blood, sampled at baseline. The receptors come from an adult who was a healthcare worker with PCR-confirmed SARS-CoV-2 infection or an uninfected control (not recorded which).

This clonotype was seen repeatedly, ten times or more. For the CDR3, the DNA is TGTGCCAGCAGCTCCAGCGAATCCTACGAGCAGTACTTC. Translated: CASSSSESYEQYF. The chain links TRBV7-9 to TRBJ2-7; no clear D. The V and J ends lost 4 bases and 1 base respectively, with 8 bases between them. CDR1 and CDR2 from the germline V gene are SEHNR and FQNEAQ (reference sequence). This CDR3 region has 13 residues. Drawing the rest from reference TRBV7-9 and TRBJ2-7, the complete variable domain is DTGVSQNPRHKITKRGQNVTFRCDPISEHNRLYWYRQTLGQGPEFLTYFQNEAQLEKSRLLSDRFSAERPKGSFSTLEIQRTEQGDSAMYLCASSSSESYEQYFGPGTRLTVT.

This clonotype was seen ten or more times. An end of the junction differs from the germline gene, which may be a read error. The V call is TRBV7-9, the J call TRBJ2-1, with D possibly being TRBD2 (6 bases). Germline lookup yields CDR1 SEHNR and CDR2 FQNEAQ (reference sequence). The CDR3 sequence is 15 residues long. The CDR3 bases are TGTGCCAGCAGCCCATGGAGGGCAGCCTATAATGAGCAGTTCTTC. It encodes CASSPWRAAYNEQFF. The variable domain in full, completed from reference TRBV7-9 and TRBJ2-1, reads DTGVSQNPRHKITKRGQNVTFRCDPISEHNRLYWYRQTLGQGPEFLTYFQNEAQLEKSRLLSDRFSAERPKGSFSTLEIQRTEQGDSAMYLCASSPWRAAYNEQFFGPGTRLTVL.

The rearrangement links TRBV7-2 to TRBJ2-2; D call uncertain. Germline CDR1 reads SGHTA; CDR2 reads FQGNSA. The V gene lost 8 bases and the J gene lost 1 base, with 17 bases spanning the gap. The CDR3 sequence is 16 residues long. The CDR3 sequence is CASFPLEPLNTGELFF. The CDR3 nucleotides read TGTGCCAGCTTCCCTCTCGAGCCCTTGAACACCGGGGAGCTGTTTTTT.

The chain carries TRBV11-2 and TRBJ1-6; 7 bases align to TRBD1. The CDR3 has 18 amino acids. CDR1 is SGHAT, CDR2 FQNNGV, per germline. The ends lost 4 bases at V and 1 base at J; junction bases unmatched: 10. The CDR3, as DNA: TGTGCCAGCAGCTCTATAGGTTCAGGGGGGTCCTATAATTCACCCCTCCACTTT. It specifies CASSSIGSGGSYNSPLHF.

This clonotype was seen more than once but under ten times. The chain carries TRBV5-6 and TRBJ1-1; no clear D. The CDR3 consists of 16 residues. V was shortened by 4 bases and J by 6 bases, with 22 bases between the two germline ends. Germline V CDR1 and CDR2: SGHDT, YYEEEE. CDR3 nucleotides: TGTGCCAGCAGCCCTTTGTTGGCTATAGGGTTACCTGAAGCTTTCTTT. As protein: CASSPLLAIGLPEAFF.

V and J are TRBV7-8 and TRBJ2-3, with TRBD2 matching over 9 bases. Germline V gene lookup returns CDR1 SGHVS and CDR2 FQNEAQ. J lost 5 bases, V lost 5 bases, and 8 bases had no gene match. The CDR3 consists of 15 residues. The CDR3 is CASSPGTSKKDTQYF. The CDR3 coding sequence is TGTGCCAGCAGCCCCGGGACTAGCAAGAAAGATACGCAGTATTTT.

This clonotype came up a few times. V and J are TRBV10-3 and TRBJ1-1; D is possibly TRBD1 (5 bases). Germline V gene data show CDR1 as ENHRY and CDR2 as SYGVKD. This CDR3 comprises 16 residues. V lost 0 bases to trimming and J lost 4 bases, with 15 bases between them. CDR3 region: CAISESLLGVTTEAFF. CDR3 DNA sequence: TGTGCCATCAGTGAGTCCCTTTTAGGGGTTACCACTGAAGCTTTCTTT.

Comment on this clonotype: A much larger clone lies a single base off, so this may be a read error. The V gene is TRBV12-3 or TRBV12-4, the J gene TRBJ2-1; D is unclear. The CDR3 sequence is 12 residues long. The CDR3 sequence: CASNGEGNEQIF. The CDR3 nucleotides are TGTGCCAGCAACGGCGAAGGCAATGAGCAGATCTTC.

The chain joins TRBV25-1 to TRBJ2-2, with TRBD1 as a possible D gene (6 bases). V gave up 2 bases and J gave up 3 bases, with 10 bases separating them. Germline V lookup: CDR1 MGHDK, CDR2 SYGVNS. The CDR3 length is 15 residues. The CDR3 bases are TGTGCCAGCAGTGAAGGAGGACAGTACACCGGGGAGCTGTTTTTT. Its translation is CASSEGGQYTGELFF.

About this clonotype itself: At one of its ends the junction is not consistent with the germline gene, which may arise from a read error. The CDR3 sequence: CANSEAREQFF. The DNA of the CDR3 is TGTGCCAACAGTGAAGCGAGGGAGCAGTTCTTC. The gene calls are TRBV2 and TRBJ2-1; D remains unclear. Germline assignment: CDR1 SNHLY and CDR2 FYNNEI. The CDR3 totals 11 residues.

Turning to this clonotype: Sequence at one end of the junction differs from germline and may be a read error. V usage is TRBV7-3 and J usage is TRBJ2-5; the D gene could be TRBD1 or TRBD2 (6 bases each). Germline V gene data show CDR1 as SGHTA and CDR2 as FQGTGA. CDR3 length equals 14 residues. The CDR3 DNA reads TGTGTCAGCAGCTTCGGGGGCTTCGGGGAGACCCAGTACTTC. Its protein is CVSSFGGFGETQYF.

By its share, this clonotype is medium-sized (0.01 to 0.1%). The V gene is TRBV13, the J gene TRBJ1-1; TRBD1 aligns across 7 bases. The CDR3 is 12 amino acids. V lost 4 bases, J lost 7 bases, and 3 bases stayed unmatched. Looked up from germline, CDR1 is PRHDT and CDR2 is FYEKMQ (reference sequence). CDR3 DNA: TGTGCCAGCAGCTATAGACAGGGTGAAGCTTTCTTT. Its translation: CASSYRQGEAFF.

This clonotype was seen only a few times. The chain combines TRBV5-1 with TRBJ2-7; D perhaps matches TRBD1 (5 bases). This CDR3 has 15 amino acids. The V and J ends lost 0 bases and 1 base respectively, with 11 bases between them. Germline lookup yields CDR1 SGHRS and CDR2 YFSETQ. The DNA for the CDR3 is TGCGCCAGCAGCTTGGGACAGTTAGCTTCCTACGAGCAGTACTTC. Translated: CASSLGQLASYEQYF.

Here the CDR3 DNA reads TGTGCCAGCAGCGCGGGACTAGCGGGGGGGACCGGGGAGCTGTTTTTT. Protein product: CASSAGLAGGTGELFF. This chain connects TRBV7-2 to TRBJ2-2, with TRBD2 matching over 16 bases. The V gene's germline CDR1 is SGHTA and CDR2 FQGNSA. Trimming cost V 5 bases and J 5 bases; bases outside gene matches: 2. This CDR3 has 16 residues.

The table lists this clonotype with a few counts. The chain couples TRBV12-3 or TRBV12-4 to TRBJ1-2; D not certain. The CDR3 is 12 amino acids. Between the trimmed V and J ends, which lost 4 bases and 5 bases, there was a span of 8 bases. CDR3 nucleotide sequence: TGTGCCAGCAGTTCCTACGGGTATGGCTACACCTTC. As protein: CASSSYGYGYTF.

This clonotype was found many times. The V gene is TRBV2, the J gene TRBJ1-4, with D hard to call. The germline V gene encodes CDR1 SNHLY and CDR2 FYNNEI. The CDR3 sequence is 14 residues long. Trimming pared 3 bases from V and 5 bases from J, leaving 10 bases between. The CDR3 loop is CASSDGAWNEKLFF. As DNA, the CDR3 is TGTGCCAGCAGTGACGGTGCCTGGAATGAAAAACTGTTTTTT.

The V and J genes are TRBV5-6 and TRBJ1-5; a weak D match, TRBD1 (5 bases). V lost 0 bases to trimming and J lost 1 base, with 11 bases between them. There are 16 residues in the CDR3. From germline, CDR1 is SGHDT and CDR2 YYEEEE. The CDR3 coding sequence is TGTGCCAGCAGCTTGGGGGCAGGGCAAAGCAATCAGCCCCAGCATTTT. This gives the protein CASSLGAGQSNQPQHF.

The chain recombines TRBV11-2 with TRBJ2-7; 7 bases line up with TRBD2. This CDR3 has 14 residues. V lost 5 bases and J lost 3; bases outside the gene matches: 7. Germline loops: CDR1 SGHAT, CDR2 FQNNGV. The CDR3 here is CASSPGLGGYEQYF. The CDR3 DNA is TGTGCCAGCAGCCCCGGACTAGGTGGCTACGAGCAGTACTTC.